A single count supports the clone carrying this T cell receptor beta chain. As yet, its antigen is unknown. The CDR3 consists of 14 residues. The germline V gene has CDR1 KGHDR and CDR2 SFDVKD. Trimming shortened V by 2 bases and J by 7 bases, and 10 bases separated the two germline ends. This sample was included in a study of T cell responses to AZD1222 COVID-19 vaccine. Study details: Second-dose groups at about 4 or about 12 weeks were pooled.

TCRdb keeps only in-frame clones here, not all; method: immunoSEQ multiplex PCR. The table lists around 110,000 clones, just over 85% of them singletons. Points from the study as a whole: Only a handful of individuals given AZD1222 were seropositive at baseline. Donors were largely white British and mainly female; clonal diversity was possibly underestimated. Scientists sampled the repertoires only once the peak T cell response had passed.

The chain uses TRBV24-1 and TRBJ1-4; no firm D call. The sequencing here drew on peripheral blood, taken on day 0 of AZD1222 vaccination. The receptor comes from an adult in good health. The CDR3 DNA sequence: TGTGCCACCAGTGATTCTGTGGTTACTGAAAAACTGTTTTTT. Translation gives CATSDSVVTEKLFF.